This T cell receptor beta chain was identified during a study of CD8 T cells in Susac syndrome. Reverse transcription of about 0.5 to 1 ug RNA used random hexamers. TCRdb reprocessed the immunoSEQ multiplex PCR reads via MiXCR and lists one record per CDR3 protein. The repertoire consists of about 200,000 distinct CDR3 sequences, with about 95% occurring once and the leading ten covering roughly 0.094%. Looked up from germline, CDR1 is KGHDR and CDR2 is SFDVKD. The CDR3 totals 12 residues. Trimming removed 2 bases from V and 3 bases from J, with 3 bases in between. The sample consisted of CD4+ T cells from PBMCs. The chain recombines TRBV24-1 with TRBJ1-1; D remains unclear. The receptor was isolated from a human donor with multiple sclerosis. The CDR3 spells CATSDSDTEAFF. As DNA, the CDR3 is TGTGCCACCAGTGATTCCGACACTGAAGCTTTCTTT.